Sequencing of this T cell receptor (beta chain) was carried out in a study of blood T cells in healthy people across ages. Study summary: Template-switching capture recovered about one barcoded beta molecule per two T cells.

With a J-beta primer mix and a sample-barcoded 5' primer, a second PCR ran roughly 6 to 12 cycles. TCRdb re-called the 5' RACE reads with MiXCR, one entry per CDR3 protein. The sample shows about 1.6 million distinct CDR3 sequences, about 31% of them seen only once. Whole-study findings and limits: TCR beta diversity tracked closely with naive T cell percentage. Changes in expanded clonotypes were possibly confounded, as the CMV status of donors was unknown.

Trimming left V 3 bases short and J 1 base short, with 11 bases between. The CDR3 contains 15 residues. Germline values: CDR1 ENHRY, CDR2 SYGVKD. This clonotype has more than one count but fewer than ten. Its antigen is unidentified. Sequencing input: blood. The chain carries TRBV10-3 and TRBJ2-3, with a possible D match to TRBD2 (6 bases). The source of this sequence is a woman aged 25 to 39 in good health. CDR3 sequence reads: CAISDPTGGTDTQYF. In DNA form, the CDR3 reads TGTGCCATCAGTGATCCGACGGGGGGCACAGATACGCAGTATTTT.